The present entry profiles one T cell receptor beta chain with its context. Its target is not known. Both iRepertoire HTBI primers and Arm-PCR of CDR3 regions were used to build the TCR beta libraries. Per the authors' pipeline: Across all samples, approximately 64 TRBV segments and 14 TRBJ segments were identified. Using its own MiXCR run on the multiplex PCR reads, TCRdb lists one record per CDR3 protein. TCRdb's processing, not the study's, gives the V and J calls here. The sample yields 400,000 or so distinct CDR3 sequences, less than 25% seen once. The data stem from a study of regulatory T cells in long-lasting Graves disease. Broader study findings: Public clonotype sharing was higher in persistent than newly diagnosed patients. Persistent disease was characterized by preferential usage of TRBV28, TRBJ1-2 and TRBJ2-5.

V was cut by 0 bases and J by 8 bases, with 14 bases left in between. The CDR3 runs 15 residues. CDR1 is LNHNV and CDR2 is YYDKDF in the germline V gene (reference sequence). Described time point: persistent/refractory GD, antithyroid drugs over 5 years with positive TRAb. The TCR library was made from RNA that had been extracted from PBMCs in TRIzol. Source: peripheral blood mononuclear cells (PBMCs), taken when the disease was refractory, from a patient treated with antithyroid drugs. The chain has TRBV15 and TRBJ2-1, with D perhaps TRBD2 (5 bases). The clonotype originates from a female donor with Graves disease. CDR3 amino acids: CATSRDEGSSDEQFF. The DNA of the CDR3 is TGTGCCACCAGCAGAGATGAGGGATCGAGCGATGAGCAGTTCTTC.